The next 22 T cell receptor beta chains were all read from a single sample in a study of blood T cells in healthy people across ages. Together with a sample-barcoded 5' primer, a J-beta primer mix was included in a second PCR lasting roughly 6 to 12 cycles. TCRdb redid the calling of the 5' RACE reads with MiXCR, one entry per CDR3 protein. Altogether approximately 760,000 distinct CDR3 sequences are present, 25% being singletons, with the ten largest covering around 9.2%. The same sample was also studied in work on T cells of mothers and their children.

The sample comprised blood. These receptors originate from a boy younger than 18 in good health.

This clonotype was seen a handful of times. J is TRBJ2-7 and V is TRBV7-6; 10 bases map to TRBD2. The CDR3 has 11 residues. Trimming removed 8 bases from V and 7 bases from J; junction bases left unmatched: 2. CDR1 is SGHVS, CDR2 FNYEAQ, per germline. This CDR3 is CASGAGGEQYF. The CDR3 DNA follows: TGTGCCAGCGGAGCGGGAGGGGAGCAGTACTTC. The full variable domain, in which reference TRBV7-6 and TRBJ2-7 provide the parts outside the CDR3, is GAGVSQSPRYKVTKRGQDVALRCDPISGHVSLYWYRQALGQGPEFLTYFNYEAQQDKSGLPNDRFSAERPEGSISTLTIQRTEQRDSAMYRCASGAGGEQYFGPGTRLTVT.

There are a few counts of this clonotype. V and J are TRBV7-3 and TRBJ2-1; D is possibly TRBD1 (5 bases). The CDR3 has 14 residues. Germline V CDR1 and CDR2: SGHTA, FQGTGA. Trimming removed 2 bases at V and 8 bases at J, with 13 bases between. The CDR3 region has the DNA TGTGCCAGCAGCTTAGGCAGGGCTAATGATGAGCAGTTCTTC. This translates into CASSLGRANDEQFF.

The gene calls are TRBV7-2 and TRBJ1-5; 7 bases align to TRBD1. In germline, CDR1 is SGHTA, CDR2 FQGNSA. The V gene end was trimmed by 5 bases and the J gene end by 3 bases; junction bases not matched to a gene: 7. This CDR3 is built from 15 residues. The CDR3 region is CASSLRGQPNQPQHF. CDR3 nucleotide sequence: TGTGCCAGCAGCCTGAGGGGACAGCCCAATCAGCCCCAGCATTTT.

This clonotype has just a few counts. V is TRBV19 and J is TRBJ1-2; D is undetermined. Trimming shortened V by 0 bases and J by 4 bases, and 9 bases separated the two germline ends. The CDR3 contains 14 residues. The V gene's germline CDR1 is LNHDA and CDR2 SQIVND (reference sequence). DNA for the CDR3: TGTGCCAGTAGTATAGACAACACGCGCTATGGCTACACCTTC. Protein sequence: CASSIDNTRYGYTF.

The chain carries TRBV5-6 and TRBJ2-5; perhaps D is TRBD1 or TRBD2 (6 bases each). Germline V gene data show CDR1 as SGHDT and CDR2 as YYEEEE. The CDR3 consists of 15 residues. Trimming shortened V by 4 bases and J by 5 bases, and 18 bases separated the two germline ends. CDR3 DNA sequence: TGTGCCAGCAGCAACGCGCCGGGGGCTAGGGAGACCCAGTACTTC. Encoded protein: CASSNAPGARETQYF.

V and J are TRBV28 and TRBJ2-4; D is ambiguous. Trimming pared 3 bases from V and 0 bases from J, leaving 12 bases between. CDR1 is MDHEN and CDR2 is SYDVKM in the germline V gene. The CDR3 runs 16 residues. The CDR3 spells CASSLGVDKAKNIQYF. CDR3 coding DNA: TGTGCCAGCAGTTTGGGTGTAGATAAAGCCAAAAACATTCAGTACTTC.

This clonotype turned up a few times. The V call is TRBV7-6, the J call TRBJ1-2; D possibly corresponds to TRBD1 (6 bases). Trimming stripped 5 bases from V and 8 bases from J, with 15 bases between. Germline lookup yields CDR1 SGHVS and CDR2 FNYEAQ. This CDR3 comprises 13 residues. The CDR3 DNA reads TGTGCCAGCAGCCCACAGGGAACGGCGGGCTACACCTTC. Residues: CASSPQGTAGYTF. Full variable domain (remainder filled in from reference TRBV7-6 and TRBJ1-2): GAGVSQSPRYKVTKRGQDVALRCDPISGHVSLYWYRQALGQGPEFLTYFNYEAQQDKSGLPNDRFSAERPEGSISTLTIQRTEQRDSAMYRCASSPQGTAGYTFGSGTRLTVV.

The CDR3 region has the DNA TGCGCCAGCAGTCCTACCCAGGGTCCCGTCGAGAGGCAGTACTTC. This gives the protein CASSPTQGPVERQYF. The chain has TRBV5-1 and TRBJ2-7; D might be TRBD1 (5 bases). Germline CDR1 SGHRS, CDR2 YFSETQ. There are 15 residues in the CDR3. Trimming shortened V by 5 bases and J by 9 bases, and 24 bases separated the two germline ends. The entire variable domain, with the rest obtained from reference TRBV5-1 and TRBJ2-7, is as follows: KAGVTQTPRYLIKTRGQQVTLSCSPISGHRSVSWYQQTPGQGLQFLFEYFSETQRNKGNFPGRFSGRQFSNSRSEMNVSTLELGDSALYLCASSPTQGPVERQYFGPGTRLTVT.

The gene calls are TRBV5-1 and TRBJ2-3, with D perhaps assigned TRBD1 or TRBD2 (5 bases each). Trimming took 2 bases from V and 4 from J, leaving 20 bases between them. CDR1 is SGHRS and CDR2 is YFSETQ in the germline V gene. This CDR3 contains 17 residues. CDR3 sequence reads: CASSFGDWTPGADTQYF. In DNA, the CDR3 is TGCGCCAGCAGCTTCGGGGATTGGACACCGGGCGCAGATACGCAGTATTTT.

This clonotype was seen a few times. The rearrangement joins TRBV7-8 to TRBJ2-5; 8 positions match TRBD1. The DNA end is more similar to TRBJ2-7, so the J call may be wrong. Germline V gene data show CDR1 as SGHVS and CDR2 as FQNEAQ. This CDR3 contains 16 residues. The CDR3 sequence is CASSLRTGTASYEQYF. For the CDR3, the DNA is TGTGCCAGCAGCTTAAGGACAGGGACGGCCTCCTACGAGCAGTACTTC.

This clonotype was counted only a few times. The V gene is TRBV11-2, the J gene TRBJ2-2, with D possibly being TRBD1 or TRBD2 (5 bases each). The germline gives CDR1 SGHAT, CDR2 FQNNGV. The CDR3 sequence is 16 residues long. With 7 bases removed from V and 6 bases from J, the gap between germline ends came to 21 bases. The CDR3 bases are TGTGCCAGCACCCAGACCCGGGACCAAATGGCCGGGGAGCTGTTTTTT. Its protein product is CASTQTRDQMAGELFF. Together with reference TRBV11-2 and TRBJ2-2, the CDR3 gives the full variable domain: EAGVAQSPRYKIIEKRQSVAFWCNPISGHATLYWYQQILGQGPKLLIQFQNNGVVDDSQLPKDRFSAERLKGVDSTLKIQPAKLEDSAVYLCASTQTRDQMAGELFFGEGSRLTVL.

This chain connects TRBV6-6 to TRBJ1-1; tentatively, D is TRBD1 (5 bases). Trimming removed 0 bases from V and 8 bases from J, with 13 bases in between. Germline V gives CDR1 MNHNY, CDR2 SVGAGI (reference sequence). The CDR3 length is 14 residues. This CDR3 reads CASSYSGVVGEAFF. The CDR3 nucleotides read TGTGCCAGCAGTTACTCAGGGGTTGTTGGGGAAGCTTTCTTT.

The rearrangement uses TRBV29-1 and TRBJ2-1; D may be TRBD1 (7 bases). The end of the DNA aligns better with TRBJ2-7, so the J call may be wrong. The CDR3 extends over 14 amino acids. The germline gives CDR1 SQVTM, CDR2 ANQGSEA. The CDR3 is CSVEEPRGAYEQYF. The DNA of the CDR3 is TGCAGCGTTGAAGAACCCAGGGGGGCCTACGAGCAGTACTTC.

The chain is built from TRBV28 and TRBJ2-5, with D perhaps being TRBD1 or TRBD2 (6 bases each). CDR1 and CDR2 from the germline V gene are MDHEN and SYDVKM. The length of the CDR3 is 14 residues. V was cut by 10 bases and J by 4 bases, with 19 bases left in between. CDR3 loop: CATDLGGPPETQYF. Written as DNA, the CDR3 is TGTGCCACCGACCTTGGGGGGCCGCCAGAGACCCAGTACTTC.

This clonotype was picked up one time. The chain recombines TRBV6-1 with TRBJ2-5; 7 nucleotides align to TRBD2. The DNA end lines up better with TRBJ2-7; the J call may be wrong. CDR1 is MNHNS and CDR2 is SASEGT in the germline V gene. The CDR3 has 15 amino acids. Here the CDR3 DNA reads TGTGCCAGCAGTGAAGGCCCTAGCGGCGTCTACGAGCAGTACTTC. Translation gives CASSEGPSGVYEQYF.

The rearrangement joins TRBV5-1 to TRBJ1-1; D possibly corresponds to TRBD1 (5 bases). The V end was cut by 0 bases, the J end by 1 base, with 13 bases between. The CDR3 extends over 16 amino acids. Per the germline V gene, CDR1 is SGHRS and CDR2 is YFSETQ. The CDR3 is CASSLEGVFSNTEAFF. The DNA for the CDR3 is TGCGCCAGCAGCTTGGAAGGGGTCTTCTCGAACACTGAAGCTTTCTTT. Using reference TRBV5-1 and TRBJ1-1 for the parts outside the CDR3, the full variable domain is KAGVTQTPRYLIKTRGQQVTLSCSPISGHRSVSWYQQTPGQGLQFLFEYFSETQRNKGNFPGRFSGRQFSNSRSEMNVSTLELGDSALYLCASSLEGVFSNTEAFFGQGTRLTVV.

This clonotype has just a few counts. The chain combines TRBV2 with TRBJ1-1; 8 positions agree with TRBD1. The CDR3 has 16 residues. After removal of 5 bases from V and 1 base from J, the junction contained 9 bases not matched to a gene. CDR1 is SNHLY, CDR2 FYNNEI, per germline. Written as DNA, the CDR3 is TGTGCCAGCAGTTTTGACAGGGGCCAGGGGAACACTGAAGCTTTCTTT. Translation: CASSFDRGQGNTEAFF.

The chain combines TRBV29-1 with TRBJ2-5, with D uncertain. This CDR3 has 13 residues. Germline V gene lookup returns CDR1 SQVTM and CDR2 ANQGSEA. With 3 bases removed from V and 1 base from J, the gap between germline ends came to 9 bases. The CDR3 region is CSVDRSGQETQYF. CDR3 nucleotide sequence: TGCAGCGTTGATCGGTCGGGCCAAGAGACCCAGTACTTC.

The rearrangement links TRBV9 to TRBJ2-5; D unresolved. The CDR3 length is 13 residues. V dropped 3 bases and J dropped 4 bases, with 10 bases sitting between them. Germline V gives CDR1 SGDLS, CDR2 YYNGEE. CDR3 coding DNA: TGTGCCAGCAGCGAAACCAATGGAGAGACCCAGTACTTC. Protein: CASSETNGETQYF.

The rearrangement links TRBV11-2 to TRBJ2-2, with D perhaps matching TRBD2 (5 bases). Germline lookup yields CDR1 SGHAT and CDR2 FQNNGV. Trimming shortened V by 6 bases and J by 7 bases, and 18 bases separated the two germline ends. CDR3 length: 15 residues. CDR3 residues: CASRTFRKGVGELFF. CDR3 nucleotide sequence: TGTGCCAGCAGAACATTTCGGAAGGGAGTCGGGGAGCTGTTTTTT.

This clonotype was detected many times. This chain joins TRBV5-6 and TRBJ2-5, with D possibly matching TRBD2 (6 bases). The V and J ends lost 3 bases and 4 bases respectively, with 10 bases between them. Germline V gene data show CDR1 as SGHDT and CDR2 as YYEEEE. This CDR3 spans 13 amino acids. CDR3 DNA: TGTGCCAGCAGCTCGGGACTGGGAGAGACCCAGTACTTC. Translated, it gives CASSSGLGETQYF.

V and J are TRBV7-2 and TRBJ1-1; D might be TRBD1 (6 bases). The CDR3 extends over 14 amino acids. Germline CDR1 is SGHTA and CDR2 is FQGNSA. With 5 bases removed from V and 11 bases from J, the gap between germline ends came to 21 bases. The CDR3 region is CASSLRDHRDVAFF. The CDR3 nucleotides read TGTGCCAGCAGCCTTAGGGATCACAGGGACGTCGCTTTCTTT.